The clone carrying this T cell receptor (beta chain) was counted only a few times. This specimen belongs to a study of early T cells in non-severe SARS-CoV-2 infection. TCRdb independently ran MiXCR on the 5' RACE reads; one entry per CDR3 protein. The sample has about 67,000 distinct CDR3 sequences, 9% to 10% seen once. Germline V gene lookup returns CDR1 SGHKS and CDR2 YYEKEE (reference sequence). CDR3 length: 16 amino acids. The germline V and J ends were trimmed by 0 bases and 0 bases, with 12 bases remaining between them. The receptor was isolated from an adult who was a healthcare worker with PCR-confirmed SARS-CoV-2 infection or an uninfected control (not recorded which). The material sequenced was whole blood, taken at baseline. The J gene is TRBJ1-1, the V gene TRBV5-5; no clear D. CDR3 sequence reads: CASSLGVGAMNTEAFF. The CDR3 DNA sequence: TGTGCCAGCAGCTTGGGCGTCGGAGCTATGAACACTGAAGCTTTCTTT.